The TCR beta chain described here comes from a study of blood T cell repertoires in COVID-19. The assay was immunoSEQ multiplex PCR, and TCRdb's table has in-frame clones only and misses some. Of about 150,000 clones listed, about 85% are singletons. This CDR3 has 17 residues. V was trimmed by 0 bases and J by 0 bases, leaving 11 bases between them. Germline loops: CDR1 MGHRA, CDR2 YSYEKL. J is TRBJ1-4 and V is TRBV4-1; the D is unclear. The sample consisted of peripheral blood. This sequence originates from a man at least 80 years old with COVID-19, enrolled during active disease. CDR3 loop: CASSQDEHRATNEKLFF. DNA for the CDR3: TGCGCCAGCAGCCAAGATGAGCACCGCGCAACTAATGAAAAACTGTTTTTT.